One sample yielded the 9 T cell receptor beta chains listed below, sequenced in a study of CXCR3-negative and CXCR3-positive naive CD8 T cells. Findings of the study overall: Comparison of naive cells showed more hydrophobic TRB CDR3s in CXCR3-positive than in CXCR3-negative naive cells.

All TRB cDNA libraries came from 5' RACE performed with UMI labels. TCRdb re-called the 5' RACE reads; every CDR3 protein appears as one record, without DNA. The sample data list 4,500 to 7,000 distinct CDR3 sequences. No antigen has been assigned to these receptors. Sequenced: naive CXCR3+ CD8+ T cells from blood. Regarding subset: CD45RO-CCR7+CD27+CD95- naive CD8+ T cells expressing CXCR3 (TNR3+). The source is a human donor in good health. Some clones in this sample may be carry-over from other donors' samples.

CDR3 sequence: CSVVGLGGELFF. The chain recombines TRBV29-1 with TRBJ2-2. Germline CDR1 and CDR2: SQVTM and ANQGSEA. The CDR3 is 12 residues long.

This clonotype ranks as medium-sized in terms of frequency. J is TRBJ1-2 and V is TRBV20-1. The CDR3 runs 16 residues. Germline values: CDR1 DFQATT, CDR2 SNEGSKA (reference sequence). The CDR3 reads CSASDQGGEPNYGYTF.

Measured by frequency, this clonotype is medium-sized (0.01 to 0.1%). V is TRBV7-9 and J is TRBJ2-3; no DNA is available, so the TRBD1 call from TCRdb remains unchecked. Germline CDR1 SEHNR, CDR2 FQNEAQ (reference sequence). The CDR3 is 13 amino acids. The CDR3 loop is CASSLAYRDTQYF.

V usage is TRBV7-9 and J usage is TRBJ1-1; no DNA is available, so the TRBD1 call from TCRdb remains unchecked. CDR3 length equals 12 residues. The germline V gene has CDR1 SEHNR and CDR2 FQNEAQ (reference sequence). CDR3: CASSFTGDEAFF.

The chain recombines TRBV7-6 with TRBJ1-1; the TCRdb call, TRBD1, lacks DNA for checking. Germline CDR1 reads SGHVS; CDR2 reads FNYEAQ. This CDR3 is built from 12 residues. CDR3: CASSAGGWEAFF. Together with reference TRBV7-6 and TRBJ1-1, the CDR3 gives the full variable domain: GAGVSQSPRYKVTKRGQDVALRCDPISGHVSLYWYRQALGQGPEFLTYFNYEAQQDKSGLPNDRFSAERPEGSISTLTIQRTEQRDSAMYRCASSAGGWEAFFGQGTRLTVV.

The chain recombines TRBV28 with TRBJ1-2; TCRdb's D call of TRBD1 is untestable without DNA. The germline V gene has CDR1 MDHEN and CDR2 SYDVKM. This CDR3 has 17 residues. The CDR3 spells CASSTRDRGSFNYGYTF.

V usage is TRBV29-1 and J usage is TRBJ2-2; checking the TCRdb D call of TRBD2 is not possible without DNA. The CDR3 is 14 amino acids. Germline V gives CDR1 SQVTM, CDR2 ANQGSEA. CDR3 loop: CSAFPQEWTGELFF.

The CDR3 here is CASSQDPGGDQPQHF. The chain recombines TRBV4-2 with TRBJ1-5. The CDR3 loop spans 15 amino acids. CDR1 and CDR2 (germline): LGHNA, YNFKEQ.

The chain employs TRBV2 and TRBJ2-7. The CDR3 sequence is 11 residues long. From germline, CDR1 is SNHLY and CDR2 FYNNEI. The CDR3 protein is CASSEAYEQYF.